A single sample is the source of the 3 T cell receptor beta chains below, sequenced in a study of early T cells in non-severe SARS-CoV-2 infection. TCRdb reprocessed the 5' RACE reads with MiXCR, giving one entry per CDR3 protein. The repertoire holds 80,000 or so distinct CDR3 sequences, with around 15% as singletons. The sequenced sample was whole blood. The receptors derive from an adult who was a healthcare worker with PCR-confirmed SARS-CoV-2 infection or an uninfected control (not recorded which).

This clonotype was detected many times. The chain joins TRBV9 to TRBJ2-6, with D hard to call. Germline V CDR1 and CDR2: SGDLS, YYNGEE. This CDR3 comprises 16 residues. V shed 4 bases and J shed 4 bases, with 15 bases lying between them. The CDR3 loop is CASSPGLGSGANVLTF. CDR3 sequence (DNA): TGTGCCAGCAGCCCTGGGTTAGGGTCCGGGGCCAACGTCCTGACTTTC.

V is TRBV10-1 and J is TRBJ2-7, with D possibly being TRBD1 (5 bases). Germline V CDR1 and CDR2: WNHNN, SYGVQD (reference sequence). This CDR3 spans 12 amino acids. The V gene lost 3 bases and the J gene lost 6 bases, with 9 bases spanning the gap. CDR3 amino acids: CASSEGAGEQYF. CDR3 nucleotide sequence: TGCGCCAGCAGTGAAGGGGCCGGCGAGCAGTACTTC.

This clonotype was picked up many times. V gene TRBV15 combines with J gene TRBJ2-3; D uncertain. The V gene lost 0 bases and the J gene lost 3 bases, with 10 bases spanning the gap. This CDR3 has 15 amino acids. Germline loops: CDR1 LNHNV, CDR2 YYDKDF (reference sequence). In DNA, the CDR3 is TGTGCCACCAGCAGAGATCTGCGTAGGACAGATACGCAGTATTTT. Protein product: CATSRDLRRTDTQYF. Full variable domain (outside the CDR3, taken from reference TRBV15 and TRBJ2-3): DAMVIQNPRYQVTQFGKPVTLSCSQTLNHNVMYWYQQKSSQAPKLLFHYYDKDFNNEADTPDNFQSRRPNTSFCFLDIRSPGLGDTAMYLCATSRDLRRTDTQYFGPGTRLTVL.